This T cell receptor beta chain was obtained from a study of low-dose radiotherapy and immunotherapy resistance in tumors. Study in general: Cohort 1 patients were irradiated with 0.5 Gy fractions every 2 weeks to 6.5 Gy total. The treatment that patients received was intravenous nivolumab 240 mg every two weeks plus ipilimumab 1 mg/kg every six weeks. It was 1 Gy per fraction every two weeks that Cohort 2 received, adding up to 13 Gy over 26 weeks.

Covering alpha and beta chains, TRAV- and TRBV-specific primers were used for the first-strand cDNA. With a V-primer adapter and a constant-region primer, TCRs were amplified for around 20 PCR cycles. TCRdb reprocessed the reads with MiXCR, giving one entry per CDR3 protein. The table records more than 90,000 distinct CDR3 sequences, roughly 20% of them present only once. Documented time point: after trial treatment. Treatment indicated: LDRT plus nivolumab, ipilimumab, low-dose cyclophosphamide and aspirin (RACIN trial). Advanced solid tumors without tumor-infiltrating lymphocytes were required for inclusion. V was clipped by 7 bases and J by 7 bases, with 14 bases between them. Germline-derived CDR1 and CDR2 are MDHEN and SYDVKM. The CDR3 totals 13 residues.

Sequenced material: PBMCs, taken after low-dose radiotherapy plus immunotherapy. This TCR derives from a male donor with prostate cancer. The chain links TRBV28 to TRBJ2-1, with D perhaps matching TRBD1 or TRBD2 (5 bases each). For the CDR3, the DNA is TGTGCCAGCACCATAGCGCCAGGGAATGAGCAGTTCTTC. Amino acid sequence: CASTIAPGNEQFF.